A single sample gave rise to the 30 T cell receptor beta chains below, sequenced in a study of T cells after yellow fever vaccination. MiXCR, run by TCRdb on the 5' RACE reads, gives a single entry per CDR3 protein. The table includes about 430,000 distinct CDR3 sequences, around 20% detected once. The sequencing here drew on PBMCs, taken before the yellow fever booster vaccination. Source of these receptors: a man aged 18 to 35 who received the YFV17D yellow fever vaccine.

This clonotype appeared a few times. The chain recombines TRBV27 with TRBJ1-5; no clear D gene. The germline CDR1 and CDR2 sequences are MNHEY and SMNVEV (reference sequence). The CDR3 sequence is 12 residues long. Between the trimmed V and J ends, which lost 3 bases and 6 bases, there was a span of 6 bases. CDR3 DNA sequence: TGTGCCAGCAGTTTCACTGGTCAGCCCCAGCATTTT. Residues: CASSFTGQPQHF.

This clonotype was counted only a few times. The chain recombines TRBV9 with TRBJ2-3; no firm D call. CDR3 size: 15 residues. CDR1 is SGDLS, CDR2 YYNGEE, per germline. Trimming stripped 2 bases from V and 2 bases from J, with 12 bases between. This CDR3 reads CASSVDGVATDTQYF. Here the CDR3 DNA reads TGTGCCAGCAGCGTTGATGGGGTAGCCACAGATACGCAGTATTTT.

This chain uses TRBV5-1 with TRBJ2-1; D is possibly TRBD2 (7 bases). CDR3 length equals 20 residues. The germline gives CDR1 SGHRS, CDR2 YFSETQ. V was pared by 1 base and J by 2 bases, with 25 bases between. The CDR3 region is CASSLLPQLKGGLTYNEQFF. CDR3 nucleotide sequence: TGCGCCAGCAGCTTGTTACCCCAGCTCAAGGGGGGGCTAACCTACAATGAGCAGTTCTTC.

The J gene is TRBJ2-5, the V gene TRBV5-1, with D perhaps TRBD2 (6 bases). The germline gives CDR1 SGHRS, CDR2 YFSETQ. V gave up 0 bases and J gave up 4 bases, with 19 bases separating them. The CDR3 consists of 17 residues. The CDR3 region is CASSLEAAGLAGETQYF. Written as DNA, the CDR3 is TGCGCCAGCAGCTTGGAGGCGGCGGGGTTGGCGGGAGAGACCCAGTACTTC.

The V gene is TRBV30, the J gene TRBJ2-2; D might be TRBD1 (5 bases). Per the germline V gene, CDR1 is GTSNPN and CDR2 is SVGIG (reference sequence). This CDR3 has 13 amino acids. The V end was cut by 0 bases, the J end by 6 bases, with 8 bases between. CDR3 region: CAWSVRGPGELFF. In nucleotides, the CDR3 is TGTGCCTGGAGTGTAAGGGGCCCCGGGGAGCTGTTTTTT. The full variable domain, rest sourced from reference TRBV30 and TRBJ2-2, is SQTIHQWPATLVQPVGSPLSLECTVEGTSNPNLYWYRQAAGRGLQLLFYSVGIGQISSEVPQNLSASRPQDRQFILSSKKLLLSDSGFYLCAWSVRGPGELFFGEGSRLTVL.

This clonotype was picked up many times. Compared with germline, one end of the junction differs, possibly owing to a read error. The chain links TRBV5-1 to TRBJ2-1, with 7 bases matching TRBD2. Germline CDR1 and CDR2: SGHRS and YFSETQ. There are 13 residues in the CDR3. CDR3 sequence reads: CASSLPGGNEQFF. The CDR3 coding sequence is TGTGCCAGCAGTCTTCCGGGGGGCAATGAGCAGTTCTTC.

This clonotype has a count of ten or more. CDR3 region: CASSFDRVGGETQYF. CDR3 nucleotide sequence: TGTGCCAGCAGCTTTGACAGGGTAGGAGGCGAGACCCAGTACTTC. The chain joins TRBV7-8 to TRBJ2-5, with 7 bases aligning to TRBD1. Germline assignment: CDR1 SGHVS and CDR2 FQNEAQ. This CDR3 spans 15 amino acids. V lost 3 bases to trimming and J lost 5 bases; unmatched junction nucleotides: 9.

This clonotype was seen a few times. The chain joins TRBV5-6 to TRBJ2-3, with TRBD2 identical over 10 bases. The ends lost 0 bases at V and 2 bases at J; junction bases unmatched: 9. The germline V gene encodes CDR1 SGHDT and CDR2 YYEEEE. The CDR3 loop spans 18 amino acids. The CDR3 loop is CASSLAASGGLLTDTQYF. CDR3 bases: TGTGCCAGCAGCTTGGCGGCTAGCGGGGGCCTTCTCACAGATACGCAGTATTTT.

This clonotype has just a few counts. The V and J genes are TRBV7-2 and TRBJ2-2, with TRBD2 as a possible D gene (5 bases). V shed 5 bases and J shed 6 bases, with 13 bases lying between them. The CDR3 length is 14 residues. Germline V gives CDR1 SGHTA, CDR2 FQGNSA. CDR3 in amino acids: CASSEGVGAGELFF. The DNA of the CDR3 is TGTGCCAGCAGCGAGGGCGTCGGAGCCGGGGAGCTGTTTTTT.

The chain couples TRBV18 to TRBJ1-1, with 7 bases aligning to TRBD1. Per germline, CDR1 KGHSH and CDR2 LQKENI. V shed 6 bases, J shed 11 bases, and the junction held 15 bases outside the gene matches. The CDR3 is 14 amino acids. The CDR3 spells CASSQIGQVPLAFF. CDR3 nucleotides: TGTGCCAGCTCCCAGATCGGACAGGTCCCCTTGGCTTTCTTT.

This clonotype was seen only a few times. J is TRBJ2-1 and V is TRBV10-3; TRBD1 is a possible D gene (6 bases). This CDR3 spans 15 amino acids. Trimming removed 5 bases from V and 0 bases from J, with 11 bases in between. Germline CDR1 and CDR2: ENHRY and SYGVKD. The CDR3 protein is CAISPQGFSYNEQFF. The CDR3 nucleotides are TGTGCCATCAGTCCACAGGGCTTCTCCTACAATGAGCAGTTCTTC.

This clonotype has more than one count but fewer than ten. The chain uses TRBV6-2 or TRBV6-3 and TRBJ2-3; TRBD2 matches 11 bases. In germline, CDR1 is MNHEY, CDR2 SVGEGT. The trim removed 10 bases at V and 3 bases at J, leaving 9 bases unmatched. The CDR3 loop spans 15 amino acids. CDR3: CATQLAGDSTDTQYF. DNA for the CDR3: TGTGCCACGCAACTAGCGGGGGACTCTACAGATACGCAGTATTTT.

The chain combines TRBV29-1 with TRBJ2-1; 9 bases are a match to TRBD2. V lost 4 bases to trimming and J lost 6 bases; unmatched junction nucleotides: 10. CDR3 length: 15 amino acids. The germline V gene encodes CDR1 SQVTM and CDR2 ANQGSEA. CDR3 DNA: TGCAGCGTTGTATCGCGGGGGGGCCTAAGCAATGAGCAGTTCTTC. As protein: CSVVSRGGLSNEQFF.

The chain links TRBV27 to TRBJ2-5, with D hard to call. Deletions cut 2 bases from V and 1 base from J, with 20 bases between. Per germline, CDR1 MNHEY and CDR2 SMNVEV (reference sequence). The CDR3 runs to 18 residues. This CDR3 is CASSLRAAGHPVQETQYF. The CDR3, as DNA: TGTGCCAGCAGTTTAAGGGCGGCAGGCCATCCTGTCCAAGAGACCCAGTACTTC.

The V call is TRBV28, the J call TRBJ2-4; D unresolved. Trimming stripped 10 bases from V and 10 bases from J, with 14 bases between. Germline CDR1 and CDR2: MDHEN and SYDVKM. The CDR3 extends over 11 amino acids. This chain's CDR3 is CATSAGRIQYF. The CDR3 coding sequence is TGTGCCACCTCTGCAGGCAGGATTCAGTACTTC.

This clonotype has ten or more counts. The chain recombines TRBV7-2 with TRBJ1-6, with no clear D. The CDR3 loop spans 16 amino acids. Germline V gene data show CDR1 as SGHTA and CDR2 as FQGNSA. Trimming took off 1 base at V and 13 bases at J, with 20 bases between the two ends. CDR3 protein: CASSLGAELTWAPLHF. The DNA of the CDR3 is TGTGCCAGCAGCTTAGGTGCGGAGCTTACGTGGGCGCCCCTCCACTTT.

The chain recombines TRBV6-2 or TRBV6-3 with TRBJ2-3, with D maybe TRBD1 (5 bases). V was pared by 8 bases and J by 0 bases, with 12 bases between. The germline V gene has CDR1 MNHEY and CDR2 SVGEGT. This CDR3 contains 14 residues. The CDR3 loop reads CASGQGSSTDTQYF. As DNA, the CDR3 is TGTGCCAGCGGTCAGGGCTCTAGCACAGATACGCAGTATTTT.

There are many counts of this clonotype. The J gene is TRBJ1-1, the V gene TRBV18; D remains unclear. V lost 6 bases to trimming and J lost 5 bases, with 16 bases between them. CDR3 length: 14 residues. Germline-derived CDR1 and CDR2 are KGHSH and LQKENI. CDR3 loop: CASSSSLEGTEAFF. The CDR3 bases are TGTGCCAGCTCTTCATCACTGGAGGGAACTGAAGCTTTCTTT.

This clonotype showed up just a few times. The J gene is TRBJ1-4, the V gene TRBV29-1, with D unresolved. The germline CDR1 and CDR2 sequences are SQVTM and ANQGSEA. V was cut by 5 bases and J by 6 bases, with 7 bases left in between. The CDR3 has 11 amino acids. CDR3 region: CSVTTDEKLFF. The CDR3 DNA reads as TGCAGCGTTACAACAGATGAAAAACTGTTTTTT. Looking up the rest from reference TRBV29-1 and TRBJ1-4 gives the full variable domain: SAVISQKPSRDICQRGTSLTIQCQVDSQVTMMFWYRQQPGQSLTLIATANQGSEATYESGFVIDKFPISRPNLTFSTLTVSNMSPEDSSIYLCSVTTDEKLFFGSGTQLSVL.

This clonotype was seen ten or more times. The CDR3 here is CASSGWTGGGYTF. The CDR3 DNA sequence: TGTGCCAGCAGCGGCTGGACAGGGGGCGGCTACACCTTC. The chain links TRBV7-2 to TRBJ1-2; the match to TRBD1 covers 11 bases. CDR3 length: 13 amino acids. V lost 5 bases and J lost 8; bases outside the gene matches: 4. Germline CDR1 reads SGHTA; CDR2 reads FQGNSA. Filled out from reference TRBV7-2 and TRBJ1-2, the complete variable domain reads GAGVSQSPSNKVTEKGKDVELRCDPISGHTALYWYRQSLGQGLEFLIYFQGNSAPDKSGLPSDRFSAERTGGSVSTLTIQRTQQEDSAVYLCASSGWTGGGYTFGSGTRLTVV.

The chain couples TRBV4-1 to TRBJ1-1; 7 bases are a match to TRBD1. The CDR3 contains 14 residues. Germline V gene data show CDR1 as MGHRA and CDR2 as YSYEKL. J gave up 2 bases and V 4 bases, and 4 bases lay outside the gene matches. CDR3 in DNA: TGCGCCAGCAGCCCCGGGGACAGAAACACTGAAGCTTTCTTT. Its protein is CASSPGDRNTEAFF.

This clonotype came up many times. The gene calls are TRBV11-2 and TRBJ2-3; 8 bases agree with TRBD2. Germline V gene lookup returns CDR1 SGHAT and CDR2 FQNNGV. V dropped 1 base and J dropped 4; count of bases not matched to a gene: 4. This CDR3 spans 15 amino acids. The CDR3: CASSLGRGAPDTQYF. The CDR3 DNA reads as TGTGCCAGCAGCTTAGGGCGGGGGGCCCCAGATACGCAGTATTTT.

This clonotype came up a few times. This chain uses TRBV9 with TRBJ1-1, with D uncertain. CDR3 length equals 14 residues. Trimming took 0 bases from V and 0 from J, leaving 6 bases between them. The V gene's germline CDR1 is SGDLS and CDR2 YYNGEE. The CDR3 DNA follows: TGTGCCAGCAGCGTAGGGGTCATGAACACTGAAGCTTTCTTT. Its protein is CASSVGVMNTEAFF. Together with reference TRBV9 and TRBJ1-1, the CDR3 gives the full variable domain: DSGVTQTPKHLITATGQRVTLRCSPRSGDLSVYWYQQSLDQGLQFLIQYYNGEERAKGNILERFSAQQFPDLHSELNLSSLELGDSALYFCASSVGVMNTEAFFGQGTRLTVV.

In its sample, this clonotype was seen a few times. This chain joins TRBV5-1 and TRBJ2-1, with 7 bases lining up with TRBD1. Germline-derived CDR1 and CDR2 are SGHRS and YFSETQ. V lost 0 bases to trimming and J lost 3 bases; unmatched junction nucleotides: 3. The CDR3 has 15 amino acids. The CDR3 region has the DNA TGCGCCAGCAGCTTGGGGGACAGCTTCTACAATGAGCAGTTCTTC. Translating gives CASSLGDSFYNEQFF. Based on the CDR3 plus reference TRBV5-1 and TRBJ2-1, the full variable domain is KAGVTQTPRYLIKTRGQQVTLSCSPISGHRSVSWYQQTPGQGLQFLFEYFSETQRNKGNFPGRFSGRQFSNSRSEMNVSTLELGDSALYLCASSLGDSFYNEQFFGPGTRLTVL.

The table lists this clonotype with a few counts. The chain uses TRBV24-1 and TRBJ2-3; D is possibly TRBD1 or TRBD2 (5 bases each). Looked up from germline, CDR1 is KGHDR and CDR2 is SFDVKD. This CDR3 has 13 residues. The V and J ends lost 8 bases and 4 bases respectively, with 12 bases between them. The DNA for the CDR3 is TGTGCCACCAAGGGGAGAGACTCAGATACGCAGTATTTT. As protein: CATKGRDSDTQYF.

In its sample, this clonotype was seen once. This chain uses TRBV12-3 or TRBV12-4 with TRBJ1-6; D remains ambiguous. V was trimmed by 3 bases and J by 0 bases, leaving 15 bases between them. The CDR3 sequence is 18 residues long. CDR3: CASSFWLTDGSYNSPLHF. Written as DNA, the CDR3 is TGTGCCAGCAGTTTCTGGCTAACGGACGGCTCCTATAATTCACCCCTCCACTTT.

This clonotype turned up a few times. The chain is built from TRBV9 and TRBJ2-1; TRBD2 aligns across 7 bases. The CDR3 runs 15 residues. Per germline, CDR1 SGDLS and CDR2 YYNGEE. The J segment lost 7 bases and the V segment lost 7 bases, leaving 14 bases of the junction unmatched. CDR3 nucleotides: TGTGCCAGCGGCCCGAGGTCTAGCGGCCGAAATGAGCAGTTCTTC. This translates into CASGPRSSGRNEQFF.

This clonotype has more than one count but fewer than ten. This chain uses TRBV20-1 with TRBJ1-3, with 10 bases lining up with TRBD1. Germline V gene lookup returns CDR1 DFQATT and CDR2 SNEGSKA (reference sequence). Germline trimming cut 5 bases from V and 2 bases from J; bases unmatched to any gene: 3. The CDR3 totals 14 residues. The CDR3 spells CSASDRGTGNTIYF. In DNA, the CDR3 is TGCAGTGCTTCGGACAGGGGGACTGGAAACACCATATATTTT.

This chain connects TRBV6-6 to TRBJ1-6, with D possibly matching TRBD1 (6 bases). Trimming removed 5 bases from V and 10 bases from J, with 12 bases in between. This CDR3 has 13 residues. CDR1 is MNHNY, CDR2 SVGAGI, per germline (reference sequence). CDR3 DNA sequence: TGTGCCAGCAGTGCGGGGGCCGGATCACCCCTCCACTTT. Protein: CASSAGAGSPLHF.

In this sample, this clonotype turned up a few times. J is TRBJ1-1 and V is TRBV7-2; TRBD1 is a possible D gene (6 bases). Germline V gene data show CDR1 as SGHTA and CDR2 as FQGNSA. The CDR3 is made up of 17 amino acids. Trimming removed 5 bases at V and 0 bases at J, with 19 bases between. The CDR3 here is CASSGAQGTMLNTEAFF. DNA of the CDR3: TGTGCCAGCAGCGGGGCGCAGGGGACCATGTTGAACACTGAAGCTTTCTTT. Filled out from reference TRBV7-2 and TRBJ1-1, the complete variable domain reads GAGVSQSPSNKVTEKGKDVELRCDPISGHTALYWYRQSLGQGLEFLIYFQGNSAPDKSGLPSDRFSAERTGGSVSTLTIQRTQQEDSAVYLCASSGAQGTMLNTEAFFGQGTRLTVV.